This T cell receptor (beta chain) was identified during a study of cytomegalovirus exposure and HLA in healthy donors. Study results and caveats: According to a later analysis, most TCR beta chains associated with CMV appeared HLA-restricted.

Comment on this clone: Its antigen remains unknown.

PCR was performed using 60 Vbeta and 13 Jbeta primers. Clones were sequenced by immunoSEQ multiplex PCR, and TCRdb holds only the in-frame ones, with some missing. The sample lists 200,000 to 250,000 clones; roughly 84% were seen once. Every donor was a healthy person donating bone marrow. At sampling all donors were nominally healthy, likely with unrecorded immune exposures. V lost 1 base, J lost 2 bases, and 1 base stayed unmatched. CDR1 LGHNA and CDR2 YNFKEQ come from the germline V gene. This CDR3 is built from 15 residues. The chain links TRBV4-2 to TRBJ2-3, with 9 bases identical to TRBD2. Sequencing input: PBMCs. This clonotype was sampled from a girl aged 10 to 17 in good health and CMV-seronegative. The CDR3 DNA is TGTGCCAGCAGCCAAGTAGCGGGGGACACAGATACGCAGTATTTT. Translating it yields CASSQVAGDTDTQYF.